This T cell receptor (beta chain) was sequenced during a study of blood T cell repertoires in COVID-19. Study in general: In each case, the material was cDNA or gDNA derived from T cells, B-cell-depleted T cells, or PBMCs.

The junction had 9 bases not matched to a gene; V was cut back by 0 bases and J by 5 bases. Looked up from germline, CDR1 is SQVTM and CDR2 is ANQGSEA. The CDR3 has 17 residues. Using immunoSEQ multiplex PCR, the repertoire was profiled, and TCRdb retains in-frame clones only, with some absent. The sample consists of approximately 330,000 clones, around 90% of them appearing once. This clonotype was sampled from a woman in her thirties or forties with COVID-19, enrolled during active disease. Source material: peripheral blood. V gene TRBV29-1 combines with J gene TRBJ2-1; 11 bases line up with TRBD2. The CDR3 loop reads CSVEDWASGGLNNEQFF. As DNA, the CDR3 is TGCAGCGTTGAAGATTGGGCTAGCGGGGGGCTGAACAATGAGCAGTTCTTC.